This entry features one T cell receptor beta chain sequence. The data belong to a study of T-cell reconstitution after alpha-beta-depleted transplantation in children. The TCRbeta library was prepared with unique molecular identifiers. TCRdb re-called the PCR reads with MiXCR, one entry per CDR3 protein. The sample shows 350,000 to 450,000 distinct CDR3 sequences, roughly 13% of them seen only once. There are 16 residues in the CDR3. Germline V lookup: CDR1 GTSNPN, CDR2 SVGIG (reference sequence). J lost 0 bases, V lost 7 bases, and 5 bases had no gene match. The material was PBMCs, obtained from the stem cell graft. The chain combines TRBV30 with TRBJ2-6, with TRBD1 identical over 11 bases. The source is a human donor who donated a stem cell graft to a child with Fanconi anemia. The CDR3 sequence is CAFGQGALSGANVLTF. CDR3 in DNA: TGTGCCTTCGGACAGGGGGCCCTCTCTGGGGCCAACGTCCTGACTTTC.